Listed here are 22 T cell receptor beta chains from one sample, sequenced in a study of CD8+CD57+ T cells in acquired aplastic anemia. It was genomic DNA that served as the template for profiling TCR beta VDJ and CDR3. Via MiXCR, TCRdb re-called the reads, giving one row per CDR3 protein. Found here are 150,000 to 160,000 distinct CDR3 sequences, 40% to 65% of them singletons; the top ten hold about an eighth. Sequencing involved patients with CD8+CD57+ cell expansion previously shown by flow cytometry. Input material: sorted CD4+, CD8+, or CD8+CD57+ T cells (not recorded which) from PBMCs. The receptors stem from a human donor with aplastic anemia.

This clonotype was seen at least ten times. The chain is built from TRBV4-3 and TRBJ1-4; weak D call: TRBD1 (6 bases). The ends were cut back, 0 bases at V and 0 bases at J, with 8 bases in the middle. Germline V gives CDR1 LGHNA, CDR2 YSLEER. The CDR3 totals 16 residues. CDR3 DNA sequence: TGCGCCAGCAGCCAAGATGAGGGGGCAACTAATGAAAAACTGTTTTTT. It translates to CASSQDEGATNEKLFF.

This clonotype was picked up one time. J is TRBJ2-2 and V is TRBV9; TRBD2 might be the D (6 bases). V gave up 0 bases and J gave up 1 base, with 7 bases separating them. The germline V gene has CDR1 SGDLS and CDR2 YYNGEE. CDR3 size: 15 residues. Here the CDR3 DNA reads TGTGCCAGCAGCGTAGGCGGGGAGAACACCGGGGAGCTGTTTTTT. Protein: CASSVGGENTGELFF.

A remark on this clonotype: The junction departs from the called germline gene at one end, perhaps through a read error. The chain uses TRBV7-8 and TRBJ1-2, with TRBD1 as a possible D gene (6 bases). CDR3 size: 15 residues. Per germline, CDR1 SGHVS and CDR2 FQNEAQ. The CDR3, as DNA: TGTGCCAGCAGCTTCGCGGCGGGGGGCAACTGTGGCTACACCTTC. Encoded protein: CASSFAAGGNCGYTF. Using reference TRBV7-8 and TRBJ1-2 for the parts outside the CDR3, the full variable domain is GAGVSQSPRYKVAKRGQDVALRCDPISGHVSLFWYQQALGQGPEFLTYFQNEAQLDKSGLPSDRFFAERPEGSVSTLKIQRTQQEDSAVYLCASSFAAGGNCGYTFGSGTRLTVV.

For this clonotype: The junction differs from germline at one of its ends, possibly a read error. The V gene is TRBV10-3, the J gene TRBJ1-5; 7 bases fit TRBD1. The CDR3 runs 14 residues. The germline V gene has CDR1 ENHRY and CDR2 SYGVKD. CDR3 DNA sequence: TGTGCCACCAGTGGTCGACAGGGACATCAGCCCCAGCATTTT. This codes for CATSGRQGHQPQHF.

The gene calls are TRBV10-3 and TRBJ2-3; 13 bases line up with TRBD2. The CDR3 extends over 15 amino acids. The junction had 10 bases not matched to a gene; V was cut back by 10 bases and J by 6 bases. The germline V gene encodes CDR1 ENHRY and CDR2 SYGVKD. CDR3 region: CASSPTSGGSDTQYF. The CDR3 DNA follows: TGTGCCAGCTCACCGACTAGCGGGGGGAGTGATACGCAGTATTTT.

The J gene is TRBJ2-1, the V gene TRBV2, with 8 bases that match TRBD2. The CDR3 covers 16 residues. The germline V gene encodes CDR1 SNHLY and CDR2 FYNNEI. The V and J ends lost 5 bases and 1 base, in that order; junction bases with no gene match: 7. The CDR3 DNA reads TGTGCCAGCAGTACCCAAGCGGGAGTTTCCTACAATGAGCAGTTCTTC. Residues: CASSTQAGVSYNEQFF.

The chain joins TRBV7-8 to TRBJ1-2, with D possibly matching TRBD1 (6 bases). This CDR3 region has 15 residues. Per the germline V gene, CDR1 is SGHVS and CDR2 is FQNEAQ. V was trimmed by 5 bases and J by 3 bases, leaving 16 bases between them. CDR3 protein: CASSGGPPADYGYTF. CDR3 nucleotide sequence: TGTGCCAGCAGCGGGGGCCCGCCCGCTGACTATGGCTACACCTTC.

Of note for this clonotype: A much larger clone sits a single nucleotide away, making a read error possible. The chain carries TRBV5-4 and TRBJ1-2; a possible D gene is TRBD1 (6 bases). Per the germline V gene, CDR1 is SGHNT and CDR2 is YYREEE (reference sequence). The CDR3 runs to 18 residues. The CDR3: CASGLEVMGGRNDYGYTF. The CDR3 coding sequence is TGTGCCAGCGGCTTGGAGGTTATGGGGGGGCGCAACGACTATGGCTACACCTTC.

This clonotype was recorded at least ten times. The chain recombines TRBV7-9 with TRBJ2-3; D not certain. The CDR3 runs to 15 residues. Per the germline V gene, CDR1 is SEHNR and CDR2 is FQNEAQ (reference sequence). V was pared by 2 bases and J by 3 bases, with 12 bases between. Written as DNA, the CDR3 is TGTGCCAGCAGCTTAAAGCCCCTAGGTACAGATACGCAGTATTTT. This sequence encodes CASSLKPLGTDTQYF.

This clonotype was detected a few times. This rearrangement joins TRBV28 to TRBJ2-5; 9 nucleotides match TRBD2. The germline CDR1 and CDR2 sequences are MDHEN and SYDVKM. The ends lost 3 bases at V and 4 bases at J; junction bases unmatched: 3. This CDR3 region has 14 residues. The CDR3 is CASSLTLAGETQYF. DNA for the CDR3: TGTGCCAGCAGTTTGACACTAGCGGGAGAGACCCAGTACTTC.

The chain links TRBV7-8 to TRBJ1-1; D is perhaps TRBD1 (5 bases). The CDR3 is made up of 16 amino acids. V shed 5 bases and J shed 1 base, with 17 bases lying between them. Looked up from germline, CDR1 is SGHVS and CDR2 is FQNEAQ. The CDR3 region is CASSRHIDRANTEAFF. As DNA, the CDR3 is TGTGCCAGCAGCCGCCATATAGACAGAGCGAACACTGAAGCTTTCTTT.

The gene calls are TRBV19 and TRBJ1-2, with D perhaps matching TRBD1 (6 bases). Germline CDR1 LNHDA, CDR2 SQIVND (reference sequence). V was trimmed by 1 base and J by 8 bases, leaving 14 bases between them. CDR3 length equals 14 residues. The CDR3 DNA follows: TGTGCCAGTAGTATAGCCATGGGGGCGAAAGGCTACACCTTC. This encodes CASSIAMGAKGYTF.

The chain has TRBV4-2 and TRBJ2-3; D may be TRBD2 (6 bases). Germline-derived CDR1 and CDR2 are LGHNA and YNFKEQ. V shed 5 bases and J shed 5 bases, with 20 bases lying between them. This CDR3 contains 16 residues. The CDR3 loop is CASSSDAGLRGDTQYF. CDR3 nucleotides: TGTGCCAGCAGCAGCGACGCGGGGTTACGGGGAGATACGCAGTATTTT.

This clonotype was seen a handful of times. The V and J genes are TRBV20-1 and TRBJ2-1; 11 nucleotides align to TRBD1. J was trimmed by 4 bases and V by 3 bases; bases with no gene match: 14. Germline-derived CDR1 and CDR2 are DFQATT and SNEGSKA (reference sequence). The CDR3 is 18 residues long. DNA of the CDR3: TGCAGTGCTAGGGGATTGGACAGGGGGCCCGGGTCGTACAATGAGCAGTTCTTC. Translating it yields CSARGLDRGPGSYNEQFF.

This clonotype was detected many times. This could be a read error, since a much larger clone is one nucleotide away. The missing conserved phenylalanine or tryptophan at the end of this CDR3 makes a read error likely. V usage is TRBV2 and J usage is TRBJ1-5; unclear D gene. Trimming pared 1 base from V and 9 bases from J, leaving 7 bases between. Germline lookup yields CDR1 SNHLY and CDR2 FYNNEI. The CDR3 loop spans 12 amino acids. The CDR3 sequence: CASSEGGWPQHL. In DNA form, the CDR3 reads TGTGCCAGCAGTGAAGGGGGATGGCCCCAGCATCTT.

The chain combines TRBV7-9 with TRBJ2-7, with 9 bases that match TRBD2. The CDR3 contains 13 residues. Germline loops: CDR1 SEHNR, CDR2 FQNEAQ (reference sequence). J lost 1 base, V lost 7 bases, and 2 bases had no gene match. CDR3 DNA sequence: TGTGCCAGCAAAACTAGCGGGTCCTACGAGCAGTACTTC. Translating it yields CASKTSGSYEQYF.

The chain employs TRBV5-1 and TRBJ2-1; 8 positions match TRBD2. The length of the CDR3 is 14 residues. V gave up 2 bases and J gave up 8 bases; unmatched junction bases: 6. Germline CDR1 SGHRS, CDR2 YFSETQ. CDR3 nucleotide sequence: TGCGCCAGCAGCTTAGGACTAGCCTCCGATGAGCAGTTCTTC. It yields the protein CASSLGLASDEQFF. Full variable domain (missing parts from reference TRBV5-1 and TRBJ2-1): KAGVTQTPRYLIKTRGQQVTLSCSPISGHRSVSWYQQTPGQGLQFLFEYFSETQRNKGNFPGRFSGRQFSNSRSEMNVSTLELGDSALYLCASSLGLASDEQFFGPGTRLTVL.

Regarding this clonotype: A junction end diverges from the germline sequence, so it may reflect a read error. The V call is TRBV19, the J call TRBJ1-5; TRBD1 matches 10 bases. This CDR3 has 15 residues. The V gene's germline CDR1 is LNHDA and CDR2 SQIVND (reference sequence). The CDR3 DNA is TGTGCCAGTGCTGGACAGGGGGTAAGCAGTCAGCCCCAGCATTTT. Translating gives CASAGQGVSSQPQHF. Full variable domain (remainder filled in from reference TRBV19 and TRBJ1-5): DGGITQSPKYLFRKEGQNVTLSCEQNLNHDAMYWYRQDPGQGLRLIYYSQIVNDFQKGDIAEGYSVSREKKESFPLTVTSAQKNPTAFYLCASAGQGVSSQPQHFGDGTRLSIL.

This clonotype was detected once. The chain uses TRBV9 and TRBJ1-1; no clear D gene. V was pared by 2 bases and J by 3 bases, with 14 bases between. CDR3 length: 15 residues. In germline, CDR1 is SGDLS, CDR2 YYNGEE. CDR3 amino acids: CASSVRPAGYTEAFF. CDR3 nucleotide sequence: TGTGCCAGCAGCGTTAGGCCCGCGGGTTACACTGAAGCTTTCTTT.

The sample holds many counts of this clonotype. This sequence joins TRBV10-3 and TRBJ2-1, with D tentatively TRBD1 (5 bases). Germline V gene sequence: CDR1 ENHRY, CDR2 SYGVKD. Trimming shortened V by 4 bases and J by 3 bases, and 16 bases separated the two germline ends. This CDR3 has 16 residues. The CDR3 DNA follows: TGTGCCATCAGTGTAAGTGTCGTAGGGGACTACAATGAGCAGTTCTTC. Its translation is CAISVSVVGDYNEQFF.

V gene TRBV25-1 combines with J gene TRBJ1-1, with a possible D match to TRBD1 (6 bases). Germline CDR1 is MGHDK and CDR2 is SYGVNS. This CDR3 is 15 amino acids long. V gave up 1 base and J gave up 4 bases, with 13 bases separating them. CDR3: CASSEFQGRSTEAFF. The CDR3 DNA sequence: TGTGCCAGCAGTGAATTTCAGGGGAGGAGCACTGAAGCTTTCTTT.

The table lists this clonotype with many counts. The rearrangement links TRBV7-8 to TRBJ1-1; 8 bases match TRBD1. The germline gives CDR1 SGHVS, CDR2 FQNEAQ. V lost 5 bases and J lost 2; bases outside the gene matches: 7. CDR3 size: 15 residues. CDR3 bases: TGTGCCAGCAGCCCCACAGGGGGAGCTAACACTGAAGCTTTCTTT. Translated: CASSPTGGANTEAFF.